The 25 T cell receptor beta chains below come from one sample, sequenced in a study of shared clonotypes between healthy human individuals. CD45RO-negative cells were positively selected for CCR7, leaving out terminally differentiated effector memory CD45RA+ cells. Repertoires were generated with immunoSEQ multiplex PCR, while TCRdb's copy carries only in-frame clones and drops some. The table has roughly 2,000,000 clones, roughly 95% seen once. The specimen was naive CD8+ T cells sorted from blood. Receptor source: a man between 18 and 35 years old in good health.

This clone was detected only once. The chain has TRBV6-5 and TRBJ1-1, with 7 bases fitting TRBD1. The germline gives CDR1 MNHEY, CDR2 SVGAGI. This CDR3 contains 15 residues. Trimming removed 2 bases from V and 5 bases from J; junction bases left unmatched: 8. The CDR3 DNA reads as TGTGCCAGCAGTTACCCGGGGGCGACAGGGACTGAAGCTTTCTTT. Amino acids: CASSYPGATGTEAFF.

The CDR3 region is CASSPQGYRHEQYF. The DNA for the CDR3 is TGTGCCAGCAGCCCGCAGGGTTACCGCCACGAGCAGTACTTC. The chain recombines TRBV7-9 with TRBJ2-7; maybe TRBD1 (5 bases). The V end was cut by 5 bases, the J end by 5 bases, with 16 bases between. This CDR3 is built from 14 residues. CDR1 and CDR2 from the germline V gene are SEHNR and FQNEAQ (reference sequence).

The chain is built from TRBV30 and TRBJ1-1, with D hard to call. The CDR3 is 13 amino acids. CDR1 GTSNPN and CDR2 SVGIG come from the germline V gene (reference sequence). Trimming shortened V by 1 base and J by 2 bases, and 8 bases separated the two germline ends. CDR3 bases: TGTGCCTGGAGTGGCCTAAGTAACACTGAAGCTTTCTTT. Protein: CAWSGLSNTEAFF.

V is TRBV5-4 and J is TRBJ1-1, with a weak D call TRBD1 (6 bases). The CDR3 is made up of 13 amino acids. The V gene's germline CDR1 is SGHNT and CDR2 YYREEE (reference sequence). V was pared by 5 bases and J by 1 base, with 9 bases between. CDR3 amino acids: CASRSDRNTEAFF. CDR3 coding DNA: TGTGCCAGCAGATCGGACAGGAACACTGAAGCTTTCTTT.

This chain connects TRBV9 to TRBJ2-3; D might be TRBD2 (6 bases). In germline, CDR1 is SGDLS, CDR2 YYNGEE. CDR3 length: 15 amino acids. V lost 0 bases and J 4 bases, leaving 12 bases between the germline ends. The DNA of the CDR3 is TGTGCCAGCAGCGTAGTAACCGGAGGGTCAGATACGCAGTATTTT. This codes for CASSVVTGGSDTQYF.

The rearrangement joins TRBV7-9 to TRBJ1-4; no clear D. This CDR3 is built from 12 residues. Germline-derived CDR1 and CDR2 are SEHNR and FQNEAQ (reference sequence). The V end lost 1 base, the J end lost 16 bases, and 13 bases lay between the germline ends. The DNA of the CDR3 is TGTGCCAGCAGCTTAGGCGGTCAGGCACCGTTTTTT. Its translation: CASSLGGQAPFF.

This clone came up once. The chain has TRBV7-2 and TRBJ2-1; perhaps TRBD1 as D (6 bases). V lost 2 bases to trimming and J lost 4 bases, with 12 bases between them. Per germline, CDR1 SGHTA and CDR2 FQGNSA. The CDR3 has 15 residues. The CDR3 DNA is TGTGCCAGCAGCTTAAAGGCAGGGGCTTACAATGAGCAGTTCTTC. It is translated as CASSLKAGAYNEQFF.

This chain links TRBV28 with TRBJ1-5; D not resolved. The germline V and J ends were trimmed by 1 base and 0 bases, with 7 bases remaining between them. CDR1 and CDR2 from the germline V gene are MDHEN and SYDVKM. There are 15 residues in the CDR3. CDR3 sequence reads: CASSLSVYSNQPQHF. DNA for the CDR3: TGTGCCAGCAGTTTATCGGTCTATAGCAATCAGCCCCAGCATTTT. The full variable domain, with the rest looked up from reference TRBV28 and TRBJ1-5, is DVKVTQSSRYLVKRTGEKVFLECVQDMDHENMFWYRQDPGLGLRLIYFSYDVKMKEKGDIPEGYSVSREKKERFSLILESASTNQTSMYLCASSLSVYSNQPQHFGDGTRLSIL.

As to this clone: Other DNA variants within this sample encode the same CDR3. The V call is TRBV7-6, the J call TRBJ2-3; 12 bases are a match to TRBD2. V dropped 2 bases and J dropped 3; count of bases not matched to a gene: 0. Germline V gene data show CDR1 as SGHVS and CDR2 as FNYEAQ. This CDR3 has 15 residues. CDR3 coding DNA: TGTGCCAGCAGCTTACTAGCGGGGGGGACAGATACGCAGTATTTT. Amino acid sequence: CASSLLAGGTDTQYF.

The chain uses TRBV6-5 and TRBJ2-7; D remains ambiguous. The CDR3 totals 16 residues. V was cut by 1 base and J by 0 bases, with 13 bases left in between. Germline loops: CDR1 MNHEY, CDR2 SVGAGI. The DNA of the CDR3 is TGTGCCAGCAGTTACTTTGCTACACCGAGCTCCTACGAGCAGTACTTC. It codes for CASSYFATPSSYEQYF.

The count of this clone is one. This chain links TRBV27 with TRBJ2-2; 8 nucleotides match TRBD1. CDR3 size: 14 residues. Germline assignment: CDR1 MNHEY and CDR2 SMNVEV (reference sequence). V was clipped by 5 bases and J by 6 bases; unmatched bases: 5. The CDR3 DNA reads TGTGCCAGCAGTGCGACAGGGGCGCCCGGGGAGCTGTTTTTT. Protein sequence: CASSATGAPGELFF.

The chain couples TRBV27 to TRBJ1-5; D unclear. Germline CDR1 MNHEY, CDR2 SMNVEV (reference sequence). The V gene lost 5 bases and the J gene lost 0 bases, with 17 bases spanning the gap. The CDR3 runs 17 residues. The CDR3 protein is CASSLKDPAYSNQPQHF. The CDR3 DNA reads TGTGCCAGCAGTCTAAAGGACCCGGCTTATAGCAATCAGCCCCAGCATTTT.

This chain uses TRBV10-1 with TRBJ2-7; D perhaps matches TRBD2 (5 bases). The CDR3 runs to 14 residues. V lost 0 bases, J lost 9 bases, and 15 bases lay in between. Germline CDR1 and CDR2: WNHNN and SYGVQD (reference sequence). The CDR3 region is CASSESNARDGQYF. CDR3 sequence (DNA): TGCGCCAGCAGTGAGTCGAACGCGAGGGATGGGCAGTACTTC.

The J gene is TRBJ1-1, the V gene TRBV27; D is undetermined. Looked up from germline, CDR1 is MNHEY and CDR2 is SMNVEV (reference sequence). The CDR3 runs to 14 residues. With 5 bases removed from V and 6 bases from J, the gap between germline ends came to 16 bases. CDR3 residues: CASSHRAGRPEAFF. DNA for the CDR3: TGTGCCAGCAGTCATCGGGCAGGCAGACCTGAAGCTTTCTTT.

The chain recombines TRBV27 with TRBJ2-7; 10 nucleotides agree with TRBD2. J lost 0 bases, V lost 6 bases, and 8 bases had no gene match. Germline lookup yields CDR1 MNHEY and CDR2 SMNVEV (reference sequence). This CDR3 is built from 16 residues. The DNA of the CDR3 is TGTGCCAGCAGCCTTACCGGACTAGCGGACTCCTACGAGCAGTACTTC. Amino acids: CASSLTGLADSYEQYF.

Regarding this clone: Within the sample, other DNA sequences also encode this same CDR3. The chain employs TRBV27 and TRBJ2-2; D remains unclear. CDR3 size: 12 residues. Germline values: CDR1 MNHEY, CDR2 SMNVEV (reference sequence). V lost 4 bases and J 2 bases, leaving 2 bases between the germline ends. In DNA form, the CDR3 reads TGTGCCAGCAGTTCCAACACCGGGGAGCTGTTTTTT. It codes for CASSSNTGELFF.

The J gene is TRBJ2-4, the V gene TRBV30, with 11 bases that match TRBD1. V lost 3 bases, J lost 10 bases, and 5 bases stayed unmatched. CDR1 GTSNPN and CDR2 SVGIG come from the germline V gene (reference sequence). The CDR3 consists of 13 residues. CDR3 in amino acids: CAWSDGTGGIQYF. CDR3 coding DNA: TGTGCCTGGAGCGACGGGACAGGGGGGATTCAGTACTTC.

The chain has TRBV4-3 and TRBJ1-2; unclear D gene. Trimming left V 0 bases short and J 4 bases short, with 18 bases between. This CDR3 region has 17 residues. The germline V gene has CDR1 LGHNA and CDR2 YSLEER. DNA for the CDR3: TGCGCCAGCAGCCAAGAACACGGAGGGATTAGTGGCTATGGCTACACCTTC. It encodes CASSQEHGGISGYGYTF.

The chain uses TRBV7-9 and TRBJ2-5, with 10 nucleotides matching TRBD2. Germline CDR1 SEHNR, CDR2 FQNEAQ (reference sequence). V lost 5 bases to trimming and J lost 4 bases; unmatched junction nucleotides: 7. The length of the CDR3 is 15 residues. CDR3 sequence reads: CASSATSGEGETQYF. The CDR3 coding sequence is TGTGCCAGCAGCGCAACTAGCGGGGAGGGAGAGACCCAGTACTTC.

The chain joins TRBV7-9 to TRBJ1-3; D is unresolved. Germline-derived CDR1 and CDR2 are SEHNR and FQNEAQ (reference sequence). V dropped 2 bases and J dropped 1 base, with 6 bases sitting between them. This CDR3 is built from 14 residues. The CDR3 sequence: CASSLRDSGNTIYF. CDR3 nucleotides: TGTGCCAGCAGCTTACGGGATTCTGGAAACACCATATATTTT.

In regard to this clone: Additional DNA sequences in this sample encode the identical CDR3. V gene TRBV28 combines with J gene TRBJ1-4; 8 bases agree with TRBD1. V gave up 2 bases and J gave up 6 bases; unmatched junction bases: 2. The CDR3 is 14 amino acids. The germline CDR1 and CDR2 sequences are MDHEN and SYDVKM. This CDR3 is CASSLTGGDEKLFF. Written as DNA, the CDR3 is TGTGCCAGCAGTTTAACAGGGGGGGATGAAAAACTGTTTTTT.

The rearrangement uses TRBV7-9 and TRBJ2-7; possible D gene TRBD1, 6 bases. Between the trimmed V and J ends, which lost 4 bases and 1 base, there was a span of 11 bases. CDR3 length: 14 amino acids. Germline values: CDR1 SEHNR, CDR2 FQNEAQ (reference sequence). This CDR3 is CASSSLTGSYEQYF. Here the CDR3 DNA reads TGTGCCAGCAGCTCTCTGACAGGATCCTACGAGCAGTACTTC. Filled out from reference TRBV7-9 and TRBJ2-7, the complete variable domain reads DTGVSQNPRHKITKRGQNVTFRCDPISEHNRLYWYRQTLGQGPEFLTYFQNEAQLEKSRLLSDRFSAERPKGSFSTLEIQRTEQGDSAMYLCASSSLTGSYEQYFGPGTRLTVT.

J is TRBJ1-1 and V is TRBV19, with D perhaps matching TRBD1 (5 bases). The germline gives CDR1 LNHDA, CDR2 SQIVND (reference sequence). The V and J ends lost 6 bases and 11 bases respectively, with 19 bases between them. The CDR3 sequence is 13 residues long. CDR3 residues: CASSFWGDVGAFF. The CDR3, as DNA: TGTGCCAGTAGCTTTTGGGGCGACGTCGGCGCTTTCTTT.

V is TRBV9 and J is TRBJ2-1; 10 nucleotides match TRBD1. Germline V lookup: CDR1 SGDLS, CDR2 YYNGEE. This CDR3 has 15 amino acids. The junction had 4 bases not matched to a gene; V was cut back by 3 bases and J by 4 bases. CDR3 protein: CASSDGTGAYNEQFF. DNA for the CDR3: TGTGCCAGCAGCGACGGGACAGGGGCGTACAATGAGCAGTTCTTC.

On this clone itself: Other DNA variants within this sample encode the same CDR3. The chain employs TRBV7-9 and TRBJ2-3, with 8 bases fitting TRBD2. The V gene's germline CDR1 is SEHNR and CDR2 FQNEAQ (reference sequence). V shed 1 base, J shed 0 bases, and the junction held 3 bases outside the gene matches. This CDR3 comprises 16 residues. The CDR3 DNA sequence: TGTGCCAGCAGCTTAGGGGCTAGCGGGAGCACAGATACGCAGTATTTT. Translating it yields CASSLGASGSTDTQYF.